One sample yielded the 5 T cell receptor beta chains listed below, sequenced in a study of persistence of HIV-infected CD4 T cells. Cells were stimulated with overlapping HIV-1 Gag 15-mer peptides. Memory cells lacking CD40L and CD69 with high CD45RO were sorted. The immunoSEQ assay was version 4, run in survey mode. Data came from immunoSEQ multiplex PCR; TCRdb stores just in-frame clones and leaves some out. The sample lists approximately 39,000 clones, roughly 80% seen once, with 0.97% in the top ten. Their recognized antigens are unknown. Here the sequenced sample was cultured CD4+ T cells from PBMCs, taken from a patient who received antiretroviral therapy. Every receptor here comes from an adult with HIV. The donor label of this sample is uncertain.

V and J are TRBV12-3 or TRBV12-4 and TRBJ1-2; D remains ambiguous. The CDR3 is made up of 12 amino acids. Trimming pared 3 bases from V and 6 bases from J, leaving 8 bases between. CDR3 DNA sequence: TGTGCCAGCAGTTTGTTCCGAAATGGCTACACCTTC. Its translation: CASSLFRNGYTF.

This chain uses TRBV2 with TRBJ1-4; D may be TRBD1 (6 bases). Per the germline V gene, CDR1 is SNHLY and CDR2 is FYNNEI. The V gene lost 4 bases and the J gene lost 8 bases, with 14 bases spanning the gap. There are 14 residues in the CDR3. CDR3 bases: TGTGCCAGCAGTGGAACGGGGGCGAGGGAAAAACTGTTTTTT. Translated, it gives CASSGTGAREKLFF.

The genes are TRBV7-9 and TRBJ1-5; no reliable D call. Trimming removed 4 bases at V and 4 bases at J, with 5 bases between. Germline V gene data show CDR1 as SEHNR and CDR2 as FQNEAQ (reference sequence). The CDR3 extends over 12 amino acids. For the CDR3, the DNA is TGTGCCAGCAGCTCACTAAATCAGCCCCAGCATTTT. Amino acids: CASSSLNQPQHF.

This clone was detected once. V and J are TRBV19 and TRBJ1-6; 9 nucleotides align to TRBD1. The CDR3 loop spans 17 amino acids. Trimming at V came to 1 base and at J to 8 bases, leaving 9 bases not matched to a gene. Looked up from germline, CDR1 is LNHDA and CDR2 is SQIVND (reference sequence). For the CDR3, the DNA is TGTGCCAGTAGTATAGTCTCAGGGCGGACAGGGGATTCACCCCTCCACTTT. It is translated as CASSIVSGRTGDSPLHF. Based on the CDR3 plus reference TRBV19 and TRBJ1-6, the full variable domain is DGGITQSPKYLFRKEGQNVTLSCEQNLNHDAMYWYRQDPGQGLRLIYYSQIVNDFQKGDIAEGYSVSREKKESFPLTVTSAQKNPTAFYLCASSIVSGRTGDSPLHFGNGTRLTVT.

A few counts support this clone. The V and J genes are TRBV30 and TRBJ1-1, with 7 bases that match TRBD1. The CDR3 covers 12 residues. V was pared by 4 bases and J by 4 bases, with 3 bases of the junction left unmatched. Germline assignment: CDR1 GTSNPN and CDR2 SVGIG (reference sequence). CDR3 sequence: CAWKQGRTEAFF. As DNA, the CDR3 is TGTGCCTGGAAACAGGGGCGCACTGAAGCTTTCTTT.